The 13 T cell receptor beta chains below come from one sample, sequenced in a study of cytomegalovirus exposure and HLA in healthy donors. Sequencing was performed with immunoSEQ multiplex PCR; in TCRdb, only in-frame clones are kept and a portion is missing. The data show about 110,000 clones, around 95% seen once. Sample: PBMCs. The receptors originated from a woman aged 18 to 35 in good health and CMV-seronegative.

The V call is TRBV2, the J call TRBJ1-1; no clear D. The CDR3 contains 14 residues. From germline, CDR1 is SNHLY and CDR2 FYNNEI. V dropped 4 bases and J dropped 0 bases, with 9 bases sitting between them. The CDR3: CASSGQPLNTEAFF. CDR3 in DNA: TGTGCCAGCAGTGGACAACCTTTGAACACTGAAGCTTTCTTT.

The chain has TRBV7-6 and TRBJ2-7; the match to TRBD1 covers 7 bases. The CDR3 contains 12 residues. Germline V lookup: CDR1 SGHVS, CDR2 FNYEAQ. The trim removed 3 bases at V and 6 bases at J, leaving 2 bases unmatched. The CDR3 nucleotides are TGTGCCAGCAGCTTTTCAGGGGGCGAGCAGTACTTC. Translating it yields CASSFSGGEQYF.

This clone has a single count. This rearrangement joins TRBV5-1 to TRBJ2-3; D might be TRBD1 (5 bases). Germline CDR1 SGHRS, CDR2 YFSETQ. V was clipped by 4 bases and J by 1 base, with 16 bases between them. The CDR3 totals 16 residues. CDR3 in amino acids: CASSPRWQGGTDTQYF. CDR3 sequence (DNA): TGCGCCAGCAGCCCCCGGTGGCAGGGCGGCACAGATACGCAGTATTTT.

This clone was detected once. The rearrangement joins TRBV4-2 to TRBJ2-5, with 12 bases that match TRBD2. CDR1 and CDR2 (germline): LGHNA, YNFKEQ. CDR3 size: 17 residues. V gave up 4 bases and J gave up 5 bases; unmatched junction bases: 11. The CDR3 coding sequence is TGTGCCAGCAGCCGAACTAGCGGGGGGCCCAGAGGGGAGACCCAGTACTTC. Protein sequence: CASSRTSGGPRGETQYF.

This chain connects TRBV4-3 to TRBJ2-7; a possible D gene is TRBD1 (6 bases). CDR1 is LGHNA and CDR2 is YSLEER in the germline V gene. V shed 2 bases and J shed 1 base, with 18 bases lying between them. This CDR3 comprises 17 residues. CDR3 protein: CASSQSPRLGQSYEQYF. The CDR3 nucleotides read TGCGCCAGCAGCCAATCCCCGCGGCTCGGACAGTCCTACGAGCAGTACTTC.

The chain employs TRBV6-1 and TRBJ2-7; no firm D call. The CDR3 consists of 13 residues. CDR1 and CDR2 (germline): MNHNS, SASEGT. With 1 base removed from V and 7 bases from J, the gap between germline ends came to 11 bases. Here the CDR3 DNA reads TGTGCCAGCAGTGAAGGACGGGTTTTGGAGCAGTACTTC. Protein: CASSEGRVLEQYF.

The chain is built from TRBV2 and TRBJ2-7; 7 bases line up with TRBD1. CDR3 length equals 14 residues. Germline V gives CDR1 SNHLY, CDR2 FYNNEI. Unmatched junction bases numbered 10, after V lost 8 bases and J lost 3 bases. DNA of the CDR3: TGTGCCAGCCGATGGGACAGACCGCTCTACGAGCAGTACTTC. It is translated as CASRWDRPLYEQYF.

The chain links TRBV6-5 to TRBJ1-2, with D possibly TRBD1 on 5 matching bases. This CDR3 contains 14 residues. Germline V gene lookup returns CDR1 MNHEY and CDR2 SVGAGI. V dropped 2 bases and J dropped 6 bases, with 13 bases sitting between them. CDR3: CASSYNRQGHGYTF. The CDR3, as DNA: TGTGCCAGCAGTTACAATCGGCAGGGCCATGGCTACACCTTC.

DNA for the CDR3: TGCAGTGCAGGGGAGGTCGGCGAGCAGTACTTC. It codes for CSAGEVGEQYF. The genes are TRBV20-1 and TRBJ2-7; possibly TRBD2 for D (6 bases). CDR1 DFQATT and CDR2 SNEGSKA come from the germline V gene (reference sequence). The CDR3 is 11 amino acids. The V gene lost 6 bases and the J gene lost 6 bases, with 12 bases spanning the gap.

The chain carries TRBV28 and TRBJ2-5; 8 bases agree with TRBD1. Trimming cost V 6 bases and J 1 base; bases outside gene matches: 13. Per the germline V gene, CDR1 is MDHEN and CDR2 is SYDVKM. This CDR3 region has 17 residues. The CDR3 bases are TGTGCCAGCAGCCGGCCACGATGGACAGGGTCCCAAGAGACCCAGTACTTC. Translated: CASSRPRWTGSQETQYF.

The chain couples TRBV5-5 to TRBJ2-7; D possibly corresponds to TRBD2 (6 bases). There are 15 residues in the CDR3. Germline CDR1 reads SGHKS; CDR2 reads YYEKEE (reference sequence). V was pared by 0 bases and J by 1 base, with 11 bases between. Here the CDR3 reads CASSLGGGGSYEQYF. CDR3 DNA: TGTGCCAGCAGCTTGGGTGGTGGGGGGTCCTACGAGCAGTACTTC.

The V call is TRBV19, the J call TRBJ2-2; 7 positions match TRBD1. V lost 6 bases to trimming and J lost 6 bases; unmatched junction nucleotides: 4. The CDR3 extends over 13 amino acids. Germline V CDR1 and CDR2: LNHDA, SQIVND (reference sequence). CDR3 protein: CASRKDRPGELFF. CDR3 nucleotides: TGTGCCAGTAGGAAGGACAGGCCCGGGGAGCTGTTTTTT.

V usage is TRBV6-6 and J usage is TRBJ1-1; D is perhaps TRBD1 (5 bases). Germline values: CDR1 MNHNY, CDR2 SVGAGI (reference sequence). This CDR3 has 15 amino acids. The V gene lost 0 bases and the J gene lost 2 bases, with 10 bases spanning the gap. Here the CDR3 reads CASSYSKGTNTEAFF. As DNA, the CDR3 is TGTGCCAGCAGTTACTCGAAGGGGACTAACACTGAAGCTTTCTTT.